These T cell receptor beta chains were read from a single sample in a study of T cells of healthy individuals. TCRdb re-derived calls from the 5' RACE reads in MiXCR, one entry per CDR3 protein. Of about 96,000 distinct CDR3 sequences in the sample, 17% were seen once. Receptors were obtained from a human donor in good health. Each CDR3 is given with its conserved first and last residue. D genes are given only for firm matches. Not every row has a clone size; where given, it reads once, few, many or a size class.

>TRBD1|-|TRBV6-5|TRBJ1-2
TGTGCCAGCAGTGGCCGGGACAGGAATGGCTACACCTTC
CASSGRDRNGYTF
>-|few|TRBV20-1|TRBJ1-2
TGCAGTGCTAGAGGGGGTGCTTCCTCCTATGGCTACACCTTC
CSARGGASSYGYTF
>-|many|TRBV21-1|TRBJ2-7
TGTGCCAGCAGCGCCCGGGCAGGAATTAACGAGCAGTACTTC
CASSARAGINEQYF
>TRBD2|many|TRBV24-1|TRBJ2-1
TGTGCCACCAGTTCTAGATGGGGGACTAGCGGGGTTTCCGAGCAGTTCTTC
CATSSRWGTSGVSEQFF
>-|many|TRBV7-3|TRBJ2-7
TGTGCCAGCAGCTTAAGCGACTACGAGCAGTACTTC
CASSLSDYEQYF
>-|few|TRBV20-1|TRBJ2-1
TGCAGTGCGACCCCCCGGGGGATCAATGAGCAGTTCTTC
CSATPRGINEQFF
>-|many|TRBV20-1|TRBJ2-3
TGCAGTGCTAGAAGATCGGGGACCACAGATACGCAGTATTTT
CSARRSGTTDTQYF
>-|-|TRBV7-9|TRBJ2-2
TGTGCCAGCAGCGTCGAGGGCAGCCGCACCGGGGAGCTGTTTTTT
CASSVEGSRTGELFF
>TRBD2|few|TRBV4-1|TRBJ2-3
TGCGCCAGCAGCCAGCTAGCGGGAGCAGATACGCAGTATTTT
CASSQLAGADTQYF
>-|large|TRBV20-1|TRBJ2-3
TGCAGTGCTAGACAACTAGCCCCGTGGGGGACAGATACGCAGTATTTT
CSARQLAPWGTDTQYF
>TRBD1|-|TRBV5-8|TRBJ1-1
TGTGCCAGCAGCCGGGACAGGGGTAGCCCTGAAGCTTTCTTT
CASSRDRGSPEAFF
>-|-|TRBV9|TRBJ2-2
TGTGCCAGCAGCCCCGGGACGGGGGCGAACACCGGGGAGCTGTTTTTT
CASSPGTGANTGELFF
>-|few|TRBV4-1|TRBJ1-5
TGCGCCAGCAGCCAAGAATCAGGCGATCAGCCCCAGCATTTT
CASSQESGDQPQHF
>TRBD2|-|TRBV7-2|TRBJ2-7
TGTGCCAGCAGCTTAGAACTAGCGGGAGGTGGGGAGCAGTACTTC
CASSLELAGGGEQYF
>TRBD1|many|TRBV28|TRBJ2-4
TGTGCCAGCCATCGGGGACAGCCCCTAGCCAAAAACATTCAGTACTTC
CASHRGQPLAKNIQYF
>-|many|TRBV9|TRBJ2-2
TGTGCCAGCAGCGCACACAACACCGGGGAGCTGTTTTTT
CASSAHNTGELFF
>-|-|TRBV7-2|TRBJ2-1
TGTGCCAGCAGCTCTCCTAACAATGAGCAGTTCTTC
CASSSPNNEQFF
>-|many|TRBV6-6|TRBJ1-4
TGTGCCAGCAGTTATGACAGCTTTAATGAAAAACTGTTTTTT
CASSYDSFNEKLFF
>-|-|TRBV28|TRBJ2-7
TGTGCCAGCAGTGCCTCGGACAGAGCCCTATCCTACGAGCAGTACTTC
CASSASDRALSYEQYF
>-|-|TRBV7-9|TRBJ2-5
TGTGCCAGCAGCACGGGGTTACGAGAGACCCAGTACTTC
CASSTGLRETQYF
>TRBD2|-|TRBV9|TRBJ2-7
TGTGCCAGCAGCGTAGGTGGGGCTAGCGGGGACTACGAGCAGTACTTC
CASSVGGASGDYEQYF